This T cell receptor (beta chain) came from a study of cytomegalovirus exposure and HLA in healthy donors. Study observations and caveats: Per a later analysis, HLA-associated TCR beta chains showed more clonal expansion than other, equally common TCR beta chains.

With 2 bases removed from V and 1 base from J, the gap between germline ends came to 9 bases. CDR1 and CDR2 from the germline V gene are SEHNR and FQNEAQ (reference sequence). The CDR3 consists of 14 residues. On this clone: The antigen remains undetermined.

The PCR contained 60 Vbeta and 13 Jbeta primers. Data came from immunoSEQ multiplex PCR; TCRdb stores just in-frame clones and leaves some out. The table includes about 98,000 clones, roughly 76% detected once. The receptor was isolated from a human donor in good health. The V gene is TRBV7-9, the J gene TRBJ2-7; D remains unclear. Sequencing used PBMCs. The CDR3 sequence is CASSLRELSYEQYF. In DNA, the CDR3 is TGTGCCAGCAGCTTACGAGAACTTTCCTACGAGCAGTACTTC.